By sample fraction, the clone carrying this T cell receptor beta chain is medium-sized. TCRdb redid the calling of the 5' RACE reads with MiXCR, one entry per CDR3 protein. The sample holds roughly 64,000 distinct CDR3 sequences, under 7.5% seen once. Trimming took 6 bases from V and 3 from J; bases not matched to a gene: 2. This CDR3 spans 12 amino acids. The germline V gene has CDR1 SQVTM and CDR2 ANQGSEA. The data are from a study of CD8 T cells in ankylosing spondylitis. This chain links TRBV29-1 with TRBJ1-5, with 7 bases lining up with TRBD1. Sequences were obtained from synovial fluid, either unsorted or a sorted T cell fraction (not recorded which). This sequence was found in a male donor with ankylosing spondylitis. The CDR3 nucleotides read TGCAGCGTCGGACAGGACAATCAGCCCCAGCATTTT. Translation gives CSVGQDNQPQHF.